This T cell receptor beta chain was sequenced in a study of T cells in Graves' hyperthyroidism and ophthalmopathy. RNA transcripts gave rise to amplified TCR beta CDR3 regions. The TCR CDR3 first-round RT-PCR relied on the HTBI primer set. TCRdb re-called the multiplex PCR reads with MiXCR, one entry per CDR3 protein. Of 250,000 to 350,000 distinct CDR3 sequences listed, approximately 21% are singletons. The germline V gene encodes CDR1 KGHSH and CDR2 LQKENI. The CDR3 spans 12 residues. Trimming removed 3 bases at V and 8 bases at J, with 10 bases between. This clonotype was seen at least ten times. The target antigen is unknown. Study conclusions and caveats: Blood held most thyroid clonotypes expanded above 0.001 frequency.

Uncontrolled infection, other autoimmune disease, pregnancy and lactation each barred patients from inclusion. The clonotype comes from a man aged 30 to 45 with Graves' ophthalmopathy. The chain joins TRBV18 to TRBJ1-2; no reliable D call. Sample: blood. The CDR3 bases are TGTGCCAGCTCACCGTGGGAGGCGGGCTACACCTTC. This sequence encodes CASSPWEAGYTF.